Following are 24 T cell receptor beta chains from one sample sequenced in a study of T cell changes during pregnancy in multiple sclerosis. The assay was immunoSEQ multiplex PCR, and TCRdb's table has in-frame clones only and misses some. The data show roughly 40,000 clones, with around 89% seen just once and roughly 0.5% held by the top ten. The sample in question was CD4+ T cells from peripheral blood mononuclear cells, obtained in the first trimester of pregnancy. These receptor sequences come from a female donor with multiple sclerosis, enrolled in a pregnancy study.

The chain joins TRBV5-1 to TRBJ2-7; 13 nucleotides agree with TRBD2. The CDR3 is 16 residues long. Germline CDR1 reads SGHRS; CDR2 reads YFSETQ. Unmatched junction bases numbered 9, after V lost 3 bases and J lost 6 bases. CDR3 loop: CASSYGTSGARGEQYF. CDR3 coding DNA: TGCGCCAGCAGCTATGGGACTAGCGGGGCCAGGGGCGAGCAGTACTTC.

This clone is a singleton in its sample. This chain uses TRBV11-2 with TRBJ1-3; D unresolved. The CDR3 runs to 15 residues. Germline V gene data show CDR1 as SGHAT and CDR2 as FQNNGV. The V end was cut by 1 base, the J end by 0 bases, with 7 bases between. Here the CDR3 reads CASSLVAGSGNTIYF. The CDR3 bases are TGTGCCAGCAGCTTAGTGGCGGGCTCTGGAAACACCATATATTTT. Combining the CDR3 with reference TRBV11-2 and TRBJ1-3 gives the whole variable domain EAGVAQSPRYKIIEKRQSVAFWCNPISGHATLYWYQQILGQGPKLLIQFQNNGVVDDSQLPKDRFSAERLKGVDSTLKIQPAKLEDSAVYLCASSLVAGSGNTIYFGEGSWLTVV.

The gene calls are TRBV19 and TRBJ2-1; 16 bases are a match to TRBD2. J lost 8 bases, V lost 7 bases, and 8 bases had no gene match. Germline V gene data show CDR1 as LNHDA and CDR2 as SQIVND (reference sequence). The CDR3 extends over 16 amino acids. The CDR3 reads CASTHAGTSGRDEQFF. The CDR3 bases are TGTGCCAGTACCCACGCCGGGACTAGCGGGAGGGATGAGCAGTTCTTC.

This clone was recorded once. The chain combines TRBV19 with TRBJ2-5, with TRBD1 matching over 8 bases. Germline CDR1 is LNHDA and CDR2 is SQIVND (reference sequence). The CDR3 is made up of 18 amino acids. The V segment lost 9 bases and the J segment 2 bases; nucleotides outside the gene matches: 20. For the CDR3, the DNA is TGTGCCAGCCAATCCCTCGGCGGGCAGGGGGCGAAACAAGAGACCCAGTACTTC. It specifies CASQSLGGQGAKQETQYF.

The rearrangement joins TRBV5-1 to TRBJ2-2; the match to TRBD1 covers 7 bases. This CDR3 is built from 17 residues. Germline CDR1 is SGHRS and CDR2 is YFSETQ. V was clipped by 6 bases and J by 0 bases; unmatched bases: 11. The CDR3 DNA is TGCGCCAGCACTGCCGGACGAGACAGGGCGAACACCGGGGAGCTGTTTTTT. Its protein is CASTAGRDRANTGELFF. Looking up the rest from reference TRBV5-1 and TRBJ2-2 gives the full variable domain: KAGVTQTPRYLIKTRGQQVTLSCSPISGHRSVSWYQQTPGQGLQFLFEYFSETQRNKGNFPGRFSGRQFSNSRSEMNVSTLELGDSALYLCASTAGRDRANTGELFFGEGSRLTVL.

This clone has more than one count but fewer than ten. The chain combines TRBV9 with TRBJ1-5; no reliable D call. V was cut by 0 bases and J by 5 bases, with 12 bases left in between. Germline CDR1 reads SGDLS; CDR2 reads YYNGEE. CDR3 size: 15 residues. CDR3 loop: CASSVAGGGDQPQHF. CDR3 DNA: TGTGCCAGCAGCGTAGCGGGAGGTGGTGATCAGCCCCAGCATTTT.

The rearrangement links TRBV10-3 to TRBJ1-2; 9 nucleotides match TRBD1. This CDR3 region has 13 residues. CDR1 is ENHRY, CDR2 SYGVKD, per germline. The trim removed 0 bases at V and 8 bases at J, leaving 1 base unmatched. The DNA for the CDR3 is TGTGCCATCAGTGAGTCCGGGACAGGGGGCTACACCTTC. Protein product: CAISESGTGGYTF.

The chain uses TRBV10-3 and TRBJ2-4; D may be TRBD2 (6 bases). Trimming stripped 6 bases from V and 1 base from J, with 16 bases between. Germline CDR1 and CDR2: ENHRY and SYGVKD. This CDR3 spans 16 amino acids. The CDR3 is CAISSFGGAAKNIQYF. DNA for the CDR3: TGTGCCATCAGCTCCTTTGGAGGGGCCGCCAAAAACATTCAGTACTTC.

The gene calls are TRBV5-1 and TRBJ2-7, with TRBD1 matching 9 bases. The CDR3 totals 15 residues. Germline lookup yields CDR1 SGHRS and CDR2 YFSETQ. The trim removed 4 bases at V and 3 bases at J, leaving 8 bases unmatched. The CDR3 spells CASSPTGTGSYEQYF. The DNA for the CDR3 is TGCGCCAGCAGCCCTACCGGGACAGGGAGCTACGAGCAGTACTTC.

The chain employs TRBV29-1 and TRBJ2-5; D gene uncertain. Trimming took off 8 bases at V and 2 bases at J, with 6 bases between the two ends. Per the germline V gene, CDR1 is SQVTM and CDR2 is ANQGSEA. This CDR3 is 10 amino acids long. CDR3 nucleotide sequence: TGCAGCCCCCTTCAAGAGACCCAGTACTTC. This translates into CSPLQETQYF.

CDR3 protein: CASSQKQGGPPLHF. DNA for the CDR3: TGTGCCAGCAGTCAAAAACAGGGCGGGCCACCCCTCCACTTT. The rearrangement joins TRBV27 to TRBJ1-6; D might be TRBD1 (6 bases). Trimming pared 5 bases from V and 11 bases from J, leaving 16 bases between. Germline CDR1 and CDR2: MNHEY and SMNVEV (reference sequence). This CDR3 region has 14 residues.

V gene TRBV11-2 combines with J gene TRBJ2-1; tentatively, D is TRBD1 (5 bases). The germline V gene encodes CDR1 SGHAT and CDR2 FQNNGV. The CDR3 consists of 15 residues. V was trimmed by 1 base and J by 6 bases, leaving 13 bases between them. CDR3 sequence: CASSLGGASINEQFF. The CDR3 region has the DNA TGTGCCAGCAGCTTAGGGGGCGCGTCGATCAATGAGCAGTTCTTC.

The CDR3 reads CASSPSRGNEQYF. Here the CDR3 DNA reads TGCGCCAGCAGCCCATCACGGGGTAACGAGCAGTACTTC. This chain joins TRBV5-1 and TRBJ2-7; possible D gene TRBD2, 5 bases. The V end was cut by 4 bases, the J end by 5 bases, with 13 bases between. Germline values: CDR1 SGHRS, CDR2 YFSETQ. The CDR3 loop spans 13 amino acids.

The J gene is TRBJ2-1, the V gene TRBV18, with TRBD2 matching 12 bases. The CDR3 extends over 15 amino acids. Germline CDR1 reads KGHSH; CDR2 reads LQKENI. Trimming took 6 bases from V and 7 from J; bases not matched to a gene: 7. CDR3 DNA sequence: TGTGCCAGCTCCCCTCTAACTAGCGGGAGGAATGAGCAGTTCTTC. As protein: CASSPLTSGRNEQFF. Filled out from reference TRBV18 and TRBJ2-1, the complete variable domain reads NAGVMQNPRHLVRRRGQEARLRCSPMKGHSHVYWYRQLPEEGLKFMVYLQKENIIDESGMPKERFSAEFPKEGPSILRIQQVVRGDSAAYFCASSPLTSGRNEQFFGPGTRLTVL.

This sequence joins TRBV5-6 and TRBJ2-7; D is possibly TRBD2 (6 bases). This CDR3 comprises 14 residues. The germline V gene encodes CDR1 SGHDT and CDR2 YYEEEE. V gave up 4 bases and J gave up 3 bases, with 14 bases separating them. CDR3 residues: CASSRLLAGYEQYF. CDR3 nucleotides: TGTGCCAGCAGCCGGTTACTAGCTGGCTACGAGCAGTACTTC. The whole variable domain, remainder taken from reference TRBV5-6 and TRBJ2-7, is DAGVTQSPTHLIKTRGQQVTLRCSPKSGHDTVSWYQQALGQGPQFIFQYYEEEERQRGNFPDRFSGHQFPNYSSELNVNALLLGDSALYLCASSRLLAGYEQYFGPGTRLTVT.

The chain joins TRBV5-1 to TRBJ2-7; D possibly corresponds to TRBD2 (6 bases). Trimming took off 0 bases at V and 0 bases at J, with 19 bases between the two ends. Looked up from germline, CDR1 is SGHRS and CDR2 is YFSETQ. This CDR3 comprises 18 residues. Here the CDR3 reads CASSLASRGGKSSYEQYF. DNA for the CDR3: TGCGCCAGCAGCTTGGCCTCCCGCGGAGGGAAAAGCTCCTACGAGCAGTACTTC.

This chain joins TRBV18 and TRBJ2-1; 10 positions agree with TRBD2. The V and J ends lost 3 bases and 10 bases, in that order; junction bases with no gene match: 9. This CDR3 has 15 residues. Germline CDR1 and CDR2: KGHSH and LQKENI. The CDR3 coding sequence is TGTGCCAGCTCACCTAGGGCTAGCGGGAGCGGGGAGCAGTTCTTC. It specifies CASSPRASGSGEQFF.

The J gene is TRBJ2-4, the V gene TRBV7-2, with TRBD2 as a possible D gene (7 bases). The CDR3 extends over 15 amino acids. Germline CDR1 SGHTA, CDR2 FQGNSA. Trimming left V 5 bases short and J 5 bases short, with 16 bases between. The CDR3 loop reads CASSKGGGTENIQYF. CDR3 coding DNA: TGTGCCAGCAGCAAAGGCGGGGGCACAGAAAACATTCAGTACTTC.

This clone occurred a few times. The rearrangement joins TRBV30 to TRBJ1-6, with 7 bases aligning to TRBD1. V gave up 1 base and J gave up 10 bases; unmatched junction bases: 10. The CDR3 sequence is 15 residues long. Germline-derived CDR1 and CDR2 are GTSNPN and SVGIG (reference sequence). CDR3 nucleotide sequence: TGTGCCTGGAGTGAGATCATAGGGGGCGGGTCACCCCTCCACTTT. The encoded protein is CAWSEIIGGGSPLHF. The entire variable domain, with the rest obtained from reference TRBV30 and TRBJ1-6, is as follows: SQTIHQWPATLVQPVGSPLSLECTVEGTSNPNLYWYRQAAGRGLQLLFYSVGIGQISSEVPQNLSASRPQDRQFILSSKKLLLSDSGFYLCAWSEIIGGGSPLHFGNGTRLTVT.

The chain is built from TRBV27 and TRBJ2-7; 12 nucleotides match TRBD2. This CDR3 is built from 14 residues. The J segment lost 2 bases and the V segment lost 6 bases, leaving 2 bases of the junction unmatched. CDR1 and CDR2 from the germline V gene are MNHEY and SMNVEV (reference sequence). CDR3 region: CASRGLAGAYEQYF. CDR3 bases: TGTGCCAGCAGGGGACTAGCGGGTGCCTACGAGCAGTACTTC.

This clone occurred a few times. This chain links TRBV5-4 with TRBJ2-3; 12 positions agree with TRBD2. Germline assignment: CDR1 SGHNT and CDR2 YYREEE (reference sequence). V lost 3 bases to trimming and J lost 5 bases; unmatched junction nucleotides: 4. The CDR3 has 15 amino acids. DNA of the CDR3: TGTGCCAGCAGCTCGACTAGCGGGAGAGAAGATACGCAGTATTTT. It encodes CASSSTSGREDTQYF.

This sequence joins TRBV7-6 and TRBJ1-5; 9 nucleotides line up with TRBD1. Germline V gene sequence: CDR1 SGHVS, CDR2 FNYEAQ. J gave up 3 bases and V 5 bases, and 2 bases lay outside the gene matches. The CDR3 is 14 amino acids. The CDR3 is CASSGDRANQPQHF. The CDR3 DNA follows: TGTGCCAGCAGCGGGGACAGGGCCAATCAGCCCCAGCATTTT.

This sequence joins TRBV7-6 and TRBJ2-7; perhaps TRBD1 as D (6 bases). Germline V CDR1 and CDR2: SGHVS, FNYEAQ. This CDR3 has 14 residues. Deletions cut 4 bases from V and 6 bases from J, with 16 bases between. Here the CDR3 DNA reads TGTGCCAGCAGCTGGCGACAGGTTGAAGGCGAGCAGTACTTC. Protein: CASSWRQVEGEQYF.

The J gene is TRBJ2-7, the V gene TRBV4-2; 9 bases agree with TRBD1. This CDR3 spans 15 amino acids. Germline trimming cut 9 bases from V and 3 bases from J; bases unmatched to any gene: 12. Germline V lookup: CDR1 LGHNA, CDR2 YNFKEQ. CDR3 coding DNA: TGTGCCAGTAAATCCCAACAGGGGGCATACTACGAGCAGTACTTC. Translating it yields CASKSQQGAYYEQYF.